Listed below are T cell receptor beta chains from one sample, sequenced in a study of Tregs in tolerant kidney transplant recipients. Assay used: immunoSEQ multiplex PCR; TCRdb lists only in-frame clones, some missing. Here the sample spans fewer than 100,000 clones, approximately 93% being singletons. Sequenced material: CD4+ T cells from blood, taken before the transplant. The receptors originated from a human donor who received a combined kidney and bone marrow transplant. The CDR3 runs from the conserved cysteine through the conserved F or W. D genes are given only for firm matches. Clone sizes are given selectively: once, few, many, or a class where the clone is expanded.

.	TRBD1	TRBJ2-7	TRBV27	14	CASSPDRVDYEQYF	TGTGCCAGCAGTCCGGACAGGGTAGACTACGAGCAGTACTTC
.	.	TRBJ1-3	TRBV18	17	CASSPKMRQRSGNTIYF	TGTGCCAGCTCACCAAAGATGCGACAGCGATCTGGAAACACCATATATTTT
.	TRBD1	TRBJ2-2	TRBV5-1	17	CASRRTGGGRFTGELFF	TGCGCCAGCCGCCGGACAGGGGGCGGGAGATTCACCGGGGAGCTGTTTTTT
.	.	TRBJ1-5	TRBV29-1	13	CSVGGYSNQPQHF	TGCAGCGTTGGAGGGTATAGCAATCAGCCCCAGCATTTT
once	TRBD2	TRBJ2-2	TRBV7-9	16	CASSLGLAGAPGELFF	TGTGCCAGCAGCTTGGGACTAGCGGGGGCCCCCGGGGAGCTGTTTTTT
.	.	TRBJ1-1	TRBV4-1	15	CASSQGTGVNTEAFF	TGCGCCAGCAGCCAAGGGACCGGGGTGAACACTGAAGCTTTCTTT
.	.	TRBJ1-5	TRBV18	14	CASSPETPNQPQHF	TGTGCCAGCTCACCAGAGACTCCTAATCAGCCCCAGCATTTT
.	TRBD2	TRBJ2-3	TRBV11-3	15	CASSLGLARTDTQYF	TGTGCCAGCAGCCTCGGACTAGCCCGCACAGATACGCAGTATTTT
.	TRBD1	TRBJ2-7	TRBV2	13	CASSEDRAYEQYF	TGTGCCAGCAGCGAAGACAGGGCCTACGAGCAGTACTTC
.	.	TRBJ2-7	TRBV6-1	14	CASNRRGGDYEQYF	TGTGCCAGCAACCGTAGGGGGGGCGACTACGAGCAGTACTTC
.	.	TRBJ1-6	TRBV19	16	CASSAGYSSYNSPLHF	TGTGCCAGTAGCGCGGGGTACAGCTCCTATAATTCACCCCTCCACTTT
.	.	TRBJ1-1	TRBV7-9	14	CASSLTGGGTEAFF	TGTGCCAGCAGCTTAACGGGGGGAGGCACTGAAGCTTTCTTT
.	.	TRBJ2-5	TRBV5-1	14	CASSPTGVSETQYF	TGCGCCAGCAGCCCCACGGGAGTTAGTGAGACCCAGTACTTC
.	TRBD1	TRBJ2-3	TRBV15	18	CATSSWGQPETNTDTQYF	TGTGCCACCAGCAGCTGGGGACAGCCTGAAACCAACACAGATACGCAGTATTTT
.	.	TRBJ2-3	TRBV7-9	16	CASSLGASRSTDTQYF	TGTGCCAGCAGCTTAGGTGCTAGCCGCAGCACAGATACGCAGTATTTT
few	.	TRBJ1-5	TRBV10-3	14	CAISDSPRGQPQHF	TGTGCCATCAGTGACAGCCCTCGGGGGCAGCCCCAGCATTTT
.	TRBD1	TRBJ1-2	TRBV6-6	13	CASRNRGRDGYTF	TGTGCCAGCAGAAACAGGGGGCGAGATGGCTACACCTTC
.	.	TRBJ2-4	TRBV4-2	14	CASSPRGKINIQYF	TGTGCCAGCAGCCCACGGGGAAAAATAAACATTCAGTACTTC
.	.	TRBJ2-7	TRBV4-3	15	CASSRSRGTTYEQYF	TGCGCCAGCAGCCGGTCGCGGGGTACGACCTACGAGCAGTACTTC
.	TRBD1	TRBJ2-7	TRBV19	13	CASSSRDSYEQYF	TGTGCCAGTAGTAGCCGGGACAGCTACGAGCAGTACTTC
.	.	TRBJ1-1	TRBV5-8	14	CASSPKAVRTEAFF	TGTGCCAGCAGCCCTAAGGCGGTTAGGACTGAAGCTTTCTTT
.	TRBD1	TRBJ1-1	TRBV15	14	CATSGVRQGAEAFF	TGTGCCACCAGCGGAGTGAGACAGGGCGCAGAAGCTTTCTTT
.	TRBD2	TRBJ2-3	TRBV15	16	CATSSGTSGVTDTQYF	TGTGCCACCAGCAGTGGGACTAGCGGGGTCACAGATACGCAGTATTTT
.	TRBD1	TRBJ1-2	TRBV19	15	CASSIAGQGRHGYTF	TGTGCCAGTAGTATAGCGGGACAGGGACGACATGGCTACACCTTC
.	.	TRBJ2-2	TRBV7-3	16	CASSPKRGLNTGELFF	TGTGCCAGCAGCCCTAAACGGGGACTTAACACCGGGGAGCTGTTTTTT
.	.	TRBJ2-1	TRBV10-3	16	CAISEVRDLYYNEQFF	TGTGCCATCAGTGAGGTCAGGGATCTTTACTACAATGAGCAGTTCTTC
.	TRBD1	TRBJ2-1	TRBV14	17	CASSQLTGTGDRDEQFF	TGTGCCAGCAGCCAGTTGACCGGGACAGGGGACAGGGATGAGCAGTTCTTC
.	.	TRBJ1-3	TRBV10-3	13	CAISEGIGNTIYF	TGTGCCATCAGTGAGGGCATTGGAAACACCATATATTTT
.	TRBD1	TRBJ1-2	TRBV15	16	CATTRTPGTALYGYTF	TGTGCCACCACCAGGACCCCAGGGACAGCCCTCTATGGCTACACCTTC
.	.	TRBJ1-1	TRBV7-2	17	CASSLALGRGVLTEAFF	TGTGCCAGCAGCTTAGCGTTAGGCAGGGGCGTTCTCACTGAAGCTTTCTTT
once	.	TRBJ2-7	TRBV9	14	CASSVATGSYEQYF	TGTGCCAGCAGCGTAGCAACGGGGAGCTACGAGCAGTACTTC
.	.	TRBJ1-4	TRBV5-1	14	CASSLEDSRKKLFF	TGCGCCAGCAGCTTGGAAGACAGCAGGAAAAAACTGTTTTTT
.	TRBD1	TRBJ2-5	TRBV6-5	14	CASSFRTGSETQYF	TGTGCCAGCAGTTTCCGGACAGGTTCGGAGACCCAGTACTTC
.	TRBD2	TRBJ2-4	TRBV7-8	17	CASSASGRTLTKNIQYF	TGTGCCAGCAGTGCTAGCGGGAGGACCTTGACCAAAAACATTCAGTACTTC
.	.	TRBJ2-2	TRBV5-1	18	CASSFRGLGGRNTGELFF	TGCGCCAGCAGCTTCCGGGGCCTTGGGGGGAGAAACACCGGGGAGCTGTTTTTT
.	TRBD1	TRBJ1-5	TRBV18	15	CASSQDRWTNQPQHF	TGTGCCAGCTCACAGGACAGGTGGACAAATCAGCCCCAGCATTTT
.	.	TRBJ2-3	TRBV19	15	CASKGQPSSTDTQYF	TGTGCCAGTAAGGGACAACCTTCTAGCACAGATACGCAGTATTTT
.	.	TRBJ2-2	TRBV28	13	CASSGGFTGELFF	TGTGCCAGCAGTGGGGGGTTCACCGGGGAGCTGTTTTTT
.	.	TRBJ2-6	TRBV6-1	15	CATGTSYSGANVLTF	TGTGCCACCGGGACATCATACTCTGGGGCCAACGTCCTGACTTTC
once	.	TRBJ1-4	TRBV7-9	13	CASSLGGNEKLFF	TGTGCCAGCAGCTTAGGAGGCAATGAAAAACTGTTTTTT
.	.	TRBJ2-7	TRBV18	13	CASSPKDRYEQYF	TGTGCCAGCTCACCAAAAGACAGGTACGAGCAGTACTTC
.	TRBD2	TRBJ2-7	TRBV7-9	17	CASSQTSGRAPGYEQYF	TGTGCCAGCAGCCAGACTAGCGGGAGGGCCCCGGGCTACGAGCAGTACTTC